This T cell receptor beta chain was profiled in a study of T cells in women clearing cervical HPV infection. Study-wide context: Blood came at first lesion visit for cases, post-clearance for controls.

Profiling relied on immunoSEQ multiplex PCR, and the TCRdb table lists in-frame clones only, not all of them. The sample data list 29,000 or so clones. The sequence came from a woman aged 18 to 75 with a cervical HPV16 infection that either progressed to CIN3+ or cleared (not recorded which). Sequenced material: blood buffy coat.

Incomplete CDR3 DNA: TGCGCCAGCAGCCCGGGACTAGCGGGACCTCGGGCCAACGAG. Translating gives CASSPGLAGPRANE. The entire CDR3 reads CASSPGLAGPRANEQYF. This chain connects TRBV4-1 to TRBJ2-7, with 13 bases lining up with TRBD2. The read ends 3 residues shy of where the CDR3 ends; the end is completed using the germline J gene. V was pared by 4 bases and J by 5 bases, with 11 bases of the junction left unmatched. The CDR3 runs to 17 residues. Germline-derived CDR1 and CDR2 are MGHRA and YSYEKL.